The T cell receptor (beta chain) under discussion was sequenced for a study of shared clonotypes between healthy human individuals. Study results and limitations: Only blood was sampled; tissue repertoires likely differ. Sharing across four donors was highest in naive CD4 (approximately 5%) and lowest in memory CD8 (roughly 0.4%). Investigators expected sequencing depth to affect clonotype sharing among donors.

Sequenced by immunoSEQ multiplex PCR; TCRdb stores in-frame clones only, minus some. The top ten hold 1.5% to 2% of the sample, which has about 2.2 million clones, 80% to 95% seen once. In regard to this clone: Its antigen is as yet unknown.

CD45RO negativity and positive selection for CCR7 defined naive CD8 cells, a population that excluded terminally differentiated effector memory CD45RA+ cells. V was clipped by 5 bases and J by 3 bases, with 12 bases between them. There are 13 residues in the CDR3. Per germline, CDR1 SGHRS and CDR2 YFSETQ. The TCR was taken from a man younger than 30 in good health. Some clones in this sample may be carry-over from other donors' samples. What was sequenced was naive CD8+ T cells from PBMCs. This sequence joins TRBV5-1 and TRBJ2-7; possible D gene TRBD1, 6 bases. Here the CDR3 DNA reads TGCGCCAGCAGGTTCGGACAGTTCTACGAGCAGTACTTC. Translation: CASRFGQFYEQYF.